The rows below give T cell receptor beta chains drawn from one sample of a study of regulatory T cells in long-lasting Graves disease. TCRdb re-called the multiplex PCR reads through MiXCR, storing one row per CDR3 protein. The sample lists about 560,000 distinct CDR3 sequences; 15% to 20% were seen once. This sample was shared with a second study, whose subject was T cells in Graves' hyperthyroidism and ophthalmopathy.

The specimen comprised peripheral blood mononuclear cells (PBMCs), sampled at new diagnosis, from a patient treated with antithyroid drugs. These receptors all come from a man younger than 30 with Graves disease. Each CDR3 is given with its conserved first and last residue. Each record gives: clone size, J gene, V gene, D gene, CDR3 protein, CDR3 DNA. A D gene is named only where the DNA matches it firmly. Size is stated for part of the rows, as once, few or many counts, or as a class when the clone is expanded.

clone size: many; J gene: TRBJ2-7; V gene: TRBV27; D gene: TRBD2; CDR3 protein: CASRTIAGGPGEQYF; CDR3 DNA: TGTGCCAGCAGAACCATAGCGGGAGGGCCTGGAGAGCAGTACTTC
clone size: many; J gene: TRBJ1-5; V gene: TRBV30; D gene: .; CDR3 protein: CAWSVRMGRVNQPQHF; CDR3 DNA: TGTGCCTGGAGTGTACGGATGGGCAGGGTTAATCAGCCCCAGCATTTT
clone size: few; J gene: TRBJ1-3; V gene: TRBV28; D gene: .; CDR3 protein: CASSSHGPGYTIYF; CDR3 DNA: TGTGCCAGCAGTTCCCACGGGCCCGGGTACACCATATATTTT
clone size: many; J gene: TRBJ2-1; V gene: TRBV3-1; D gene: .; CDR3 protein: CASSQEVLGNNEQFF; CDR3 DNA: TGTGCCAGCAGCCAGGAGGTACTCGGCAACAATGAGCAGTTCTTC
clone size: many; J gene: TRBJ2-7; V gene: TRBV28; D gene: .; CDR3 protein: CASSLTSGEQYF; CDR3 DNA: TGTGCCAGCAGTTTAACTTCTGGCGAGCAGTACTTC
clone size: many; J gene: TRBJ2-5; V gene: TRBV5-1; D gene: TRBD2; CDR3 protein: CASSLGAGRQETQYF; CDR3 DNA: TGCGCCAGCAGCTTGGGAGCGGGGAGGCAAGAGACCCAGTACTTC
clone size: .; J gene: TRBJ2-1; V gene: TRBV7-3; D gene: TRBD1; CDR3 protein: CASSLNPGTGVYNEQFF; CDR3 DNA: TGTGCCAGCAGCCTGAATCCAGGGACAGGGGTCTACAATGAGCAGTTCTTC
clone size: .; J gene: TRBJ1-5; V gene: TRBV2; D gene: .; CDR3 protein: CASSDRRSGNQPQHF; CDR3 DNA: TGTGCCAGCAGCGACAGACGCTCAGGCAATCAGCCCCAGCATTTT
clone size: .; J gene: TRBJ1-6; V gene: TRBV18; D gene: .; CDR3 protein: CASSPPGGGLNSPLHF; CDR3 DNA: TGTGCCAGCTCACCACCCGGGGGTGGGCTTAATTCACCCCTCCACTTT
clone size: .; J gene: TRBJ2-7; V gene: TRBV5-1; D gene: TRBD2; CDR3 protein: CASSNRLAGGPENEQYF; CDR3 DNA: TGCGCCAGCAGCAACCGACTAGCGGGAGGGCCGGAGAACGAGCAGTACTTC
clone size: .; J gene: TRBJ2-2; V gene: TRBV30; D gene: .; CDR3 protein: CAWRSENTGELFF; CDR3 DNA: TGTGCCTGGAGGTCGGAGAACACCGGGGAGCTGTTTTTT
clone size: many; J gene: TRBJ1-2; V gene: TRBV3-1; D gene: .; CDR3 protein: CASSQDAYSGYGYTF; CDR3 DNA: TGTGCCAGCAGCCAAGATGCGTACAGCGGCTATGGCTACACCTTC
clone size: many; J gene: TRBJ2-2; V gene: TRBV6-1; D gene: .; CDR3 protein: CASRYTGELFF; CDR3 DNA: TGTGCCAGCCGATACACCGGGGAGCTGTTTTTT
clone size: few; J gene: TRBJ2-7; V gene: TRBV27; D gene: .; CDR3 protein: CASSQGNEQYF; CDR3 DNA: TGTGCCAGCAGTCAAGGGAACGAGCAGTACTTC
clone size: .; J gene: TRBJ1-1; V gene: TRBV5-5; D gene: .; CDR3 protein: CASSSGRSYGTEAFF; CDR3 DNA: TGTGCCAGCAGCTCGGGCCGATCATATGGCACTGAAGCTTTCTTT
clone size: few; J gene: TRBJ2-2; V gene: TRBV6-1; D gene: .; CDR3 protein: CASNPPAAAGELFF; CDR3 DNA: TGTGCCAGCAACCCCCCGGCAGCGGCAGGGGAGCTGTTTTTT
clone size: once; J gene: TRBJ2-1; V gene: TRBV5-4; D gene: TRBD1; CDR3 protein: CASSHPGQGPEYNEQFF; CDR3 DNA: TGTGCCAGCAGTCACCCGGGACAGGGACCCGAATACAATGAGCAGTTCTTC
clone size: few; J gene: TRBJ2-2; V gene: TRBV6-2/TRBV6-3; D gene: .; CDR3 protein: CASSYSGLGDRELFF; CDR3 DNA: TGTGCCAGCAGTTACTCGGGACTGGGGGACCGGGAGCTGTTTTTT
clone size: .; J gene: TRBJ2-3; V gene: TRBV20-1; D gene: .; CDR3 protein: CSAPPLPSAGTDTQYF; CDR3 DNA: TGCAGTGCTCCCCCCCTTCCGTCAGCGGGCACAGATACGCAGTATTTT
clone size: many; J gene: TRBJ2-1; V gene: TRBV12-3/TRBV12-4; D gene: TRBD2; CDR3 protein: CASSSTSGYNEQFF; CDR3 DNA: TGTGCCAGCAGCTCAACTAGCGGGTACAATGAGCAGTTCTTC
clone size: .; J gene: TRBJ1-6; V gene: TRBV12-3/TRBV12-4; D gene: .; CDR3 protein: CASSLRWDGPYNSPLHF; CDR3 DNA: TGTGCCAGCAGTTTGCGCTGGGACGGTCCCTATAATTCACCCCTCCACTTT
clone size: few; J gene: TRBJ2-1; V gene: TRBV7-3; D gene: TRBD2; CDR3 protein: CASSPGTRGGNEQFF; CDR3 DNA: TGTGCCAGCAGCCCCGGGACTAGAGGGGGGAATGAGCAGTTCTTC
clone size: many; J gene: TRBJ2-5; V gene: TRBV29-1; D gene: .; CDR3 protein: CSVEMTEQYQETQYF; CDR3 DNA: TGCAGCGTTGAAATGACAGAGCAGTACCAAGAGACCCAGTACTTC
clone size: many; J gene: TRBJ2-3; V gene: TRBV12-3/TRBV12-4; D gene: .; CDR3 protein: CASNPGGTDTQYF; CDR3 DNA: TGTGCCAGCAATCCCGGCGGCACAGATACGCAGTATTTT
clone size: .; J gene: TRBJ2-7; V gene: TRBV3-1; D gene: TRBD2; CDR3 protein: CASSPKHTSGRVSYEQYF; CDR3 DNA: TGTGCCAGCAGCCCGAAGCACACAAGCGGGAGGGTAAGCTACGAGCAGTACTTC
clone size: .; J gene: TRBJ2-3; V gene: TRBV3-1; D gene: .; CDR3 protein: CASSQEDYRLTDMQYF; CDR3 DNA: TGTGCCAGCAGCCAAGAGGACTACCGCCTCACAGATATGCAGTATTTT
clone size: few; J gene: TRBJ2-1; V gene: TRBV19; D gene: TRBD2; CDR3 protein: CASSRGSSGEQFF; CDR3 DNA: TGTGCCAGTAGTCGCGGGAGTTCTGGGGAGCAGTTCTTC
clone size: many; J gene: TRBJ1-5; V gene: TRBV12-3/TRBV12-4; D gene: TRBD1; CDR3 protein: CASGTAWSNQPQHF; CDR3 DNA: TGTGCCAGTGGGACAGCCTGGAGCAATCAGCCCCAGCATTTT
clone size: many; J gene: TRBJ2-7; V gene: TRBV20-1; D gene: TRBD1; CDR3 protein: CSATGQGFYEQYF; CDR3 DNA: TGCAGTGCTACGGGACAGGGGTTCTACGAGCAGTACTTC
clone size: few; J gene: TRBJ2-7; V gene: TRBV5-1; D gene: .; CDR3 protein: CASQGGRTYEQYF; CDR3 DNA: TGCGCCAGCCAAGGGGGAAGAACCTACGAGCAGTACTTC
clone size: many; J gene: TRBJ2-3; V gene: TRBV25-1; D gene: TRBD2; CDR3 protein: CASSASGRVTDTQYF; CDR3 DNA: TGTGCCAGCAGTGCGAGCGGGAGGGTCACAGATACGCAGTATTTT
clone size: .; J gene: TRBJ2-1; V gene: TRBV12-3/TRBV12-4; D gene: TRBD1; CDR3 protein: CASSVRQGNEQFF; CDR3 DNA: TGTGCCAGCAGTGTAAGACAGGGGAATGAGCAGTTCTTC
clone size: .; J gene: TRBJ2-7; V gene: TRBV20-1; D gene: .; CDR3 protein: CSARDQGYSYEQYF; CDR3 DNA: TGCAGTGCTAGGGACCAGGGATACTCCTACGAGCAGTACTTC
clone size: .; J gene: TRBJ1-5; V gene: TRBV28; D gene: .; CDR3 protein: CASSYSGSSQPQHF; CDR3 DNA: TGTGCCAGCAGTTACTCAGGGAGTAGTCAGCCCCAGCATTTT
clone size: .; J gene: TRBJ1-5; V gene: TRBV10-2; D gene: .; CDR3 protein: CASSGDSPKGSNQPQHF; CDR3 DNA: TGCGCCAGCAGTGGGGACTCTCCCAAGGGGAGCAATCAGCCCCAGCATTTT
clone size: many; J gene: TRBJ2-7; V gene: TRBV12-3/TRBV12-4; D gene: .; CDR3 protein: CASRRGQTYEQYF; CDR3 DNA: TGTGCCAGCAGGCGTGGACAGACCTACGAGCAGTACTTC
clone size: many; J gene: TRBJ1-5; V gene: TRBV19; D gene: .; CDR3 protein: CASTTPGGRKPQHF; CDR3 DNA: TGTGCCAGTACTACCCCTGGGGGTCGGAAGCCCCAGCATTTT
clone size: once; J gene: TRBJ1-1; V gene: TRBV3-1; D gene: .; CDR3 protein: CASSQGPTLNTEAFF; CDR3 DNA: TGTGCCAGCAGCCAAGGCCCTACCTTGAACACTGAAGCTTTCTTT
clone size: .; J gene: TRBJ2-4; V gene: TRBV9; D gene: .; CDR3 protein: CASSVLSQGNIQYF; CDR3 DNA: TGTGCCAGCAGCGTACTGTCCCAGGGAAACATTCAGTACTTC
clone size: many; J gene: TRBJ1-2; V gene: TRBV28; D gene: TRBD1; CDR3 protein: CASSSFGRGLSQNYGYTF; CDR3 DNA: TGTGCCAGCAGTTCTTTCGGCAGGGGGCTTTCCCAGAACTATGGCTACACCTTC
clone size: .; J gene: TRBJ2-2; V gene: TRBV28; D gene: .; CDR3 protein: CASRQNTGELFF; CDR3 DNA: TGTGCCAGCAGACAAAACACCGGGGAGCTGTTTTTT
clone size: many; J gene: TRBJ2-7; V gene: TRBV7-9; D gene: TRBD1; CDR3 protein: CASSATGGGHEQYF; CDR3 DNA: TGTGCCAGCAGCGCAACAGGGGGCGGGCACGAGCAGTACTTC
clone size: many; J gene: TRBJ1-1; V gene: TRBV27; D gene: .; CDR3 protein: CASSLRIPSNTEAFF; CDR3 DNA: TGTGCCAGCAGCCTTCGGATTCCTTCGAACACTGAAGCTTTCTTT
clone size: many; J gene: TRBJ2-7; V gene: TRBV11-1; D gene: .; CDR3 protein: CASSLDGSEQYF; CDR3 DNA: TGTGCCAGCAGCTTAGATGGGTCCGAGCAGTACTTC
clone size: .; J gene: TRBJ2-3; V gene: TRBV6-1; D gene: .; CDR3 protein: CASRGREGSTDTQYF; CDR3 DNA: TGTGCCAGCCGGGGCAGGGAAGGGAGCACAGATACGCAGTATTTT